Detailed here is one TCR beta chain. The data were obtained in a study of a mutant IDH1 vaccine in newly diagnosed glioma. Study-wide context: Prior therapy was radiotherapy, temozolomide, or both; most received both.

Documented time point: baseline, week 1 (first vaccination visit). The treatment was: pre-vaccination baseline after standard-of-care therapy. Trimming cost V 3 bases and J 0 bases, with 12 bases left between them. Germline lookup yields CDR1 SNHLY and CDR2 FYNNEI. This CDR3 spans 16 amino acids. TCRdb keeps only in-frame clones here, not all; method: immunoSEQ multiplex PCR. The table shows 92,000 or so clones, with roughly 87% occurring only once. The sequence was collected from a man aged 40-49 years with glioma. Some clones in this sample may be carry-over from other donors' samples. The starting material was PBMCs, obtained from a glioma patient treated with radiotherapy, temozolomide or both. V is TRBV2 and J is TRBJ1-3; maybe TRBD1 (6 bases). The CDR3 DNA sequence: TGTGCCAGCAGTGATCCAGGGGCCCTCTCTGGAAACACCATATATTTT. As protein: CASSDPGALSGNTIYF.